These T cell receptor beta chains were read from a single sample in a study of blood T cell repertoires in COVID-19. Sequenced by immunoSEQ multiplex PCR; TCRdb stores in-frame clones only, minus some. The sample has some 150,000 clones; around 90% are singletons. The sample taken for sequencing was peripheral blood. All receptors come from a woman between 45 and 65 years old with acute or convalescent COVID-19. Each CDR3 is given with its conserved first and last residue. Fields, in order: D gene, V gene, CDR3 protein. A D gene is named only where the DNA matches it firmly.

- TRBV24-1 CATSDPGLSLTDTQYF
TRBD1 TRBV27 CASRSRGYTEAFF
- TRBV25-1 CASSESSLGENIQYF
- TRBV27 CASSPYSGNTIYF
- TRBV2 CASRNRGTEAFF
- TRBV5-1 CASSLGGGPYYEQYF
TRBD2 TRBV7-2 CASSPGTSGGINEQFF
- TRBV18 CASSPPGDGYTF
- TRBV19 CASSIELWGSGNTIYF
- TRBV6-6 CASREQGGEQFF
- TRBV18 CASSPARDYGYTF
- TRBV4-1 CASSQGHGSSYEQYF
- TRBV3-1/TRBV3-2 CASSQVPNSYTGELFF
- TRBV6-6 CASRGVSGRGYEQYF
TRBD1 TRBV29-1 CSVSGTGMGTGETQYF
TRBD1 TRBV19 CASSPGTGVHEKLFF
- TRBV7-8 CASSLPNLSYEQYF
- TRBV11-2 CASSLDPGTQPQHF
- TRBV12-3/TRBV12-4 CASSTLGGVAAFF
- TRBV21-1 CASSKALDICGLAPYEQYF
TRBD1 TRBV12-3/TRBV12-4 CASTVGQGNEQFF
- TRBV3-1/TRBV3-2 CASSLGRNTEAFF
TRBD2 TRBV6-5 CASSYSSGKYQETQYF
- TRBV6-5 CASSLDARYTDTQYF
- TRBV6-2/TRBV6-3 CASSYSSARGEQYF
TRBD1 TRBV24-1 CATSGGQRVLYQETQYF
- TRBV12-3/TRBV12-4 CASSAPGEETQYF
- TRBV6-4 CASSPDILGSPLHF
- TRBV4-1 CASSQDGRWAF
- TRBV6-5 CASLTANYNYGYTF
TRBD1 TRBV19 CASEDRRNYGYTF
TRBD1 TRBV5-8 CASSLRQGTLGSEAFF
TRBD2 TRBV6-5 CASRSGVGNEQFF
- TRBV29-1 CSASRRNTEAFF
- TRBV5-4 CASKLRSVDEQFF
TRBD2 TRBV6-2/TRBV6-3 CASSFQRGGARGEQFF
- TRBV5-6 CASSLEGVAKNIQYF
- TRBV4-1 CASSQGSGGGTDTQYF
TRBD1 TRBV19 CASSIKTGTNSPLHF
- TRBV18 CASSPPSRSTDTQYF
TRBD2 TRBV5-4 CASSLGLAGGLDTQYF
- TRBV2 CASSDGGLAYNEQFF
TRBD2 TRBV6-2/TRBV6-3 CASSYGTTYTGELFF
- TRBV10-3 CAISAGHLSGNTIYF
TRBD2 TRBV7-2 CASSLASGGTGDTQYF
TRBD2 TRBV4-3 CASSQQVAGGSYEQYF
- TRBV5-1 CASSLDYRNEQFF
TRBD1 TRBV7-8 CASSYLDRGDNYGYTF
- TRBV18 CASSEVTGGTTEAFF
- TRBV7-2 CASSLQGWEETQYF
- TRBV19 CASSPRGTENTEAFF
TRBD1 TRBV11-3 CASSFGGGQGETQYF
- TRBV7-2 CASSPIGGGSWEEQYF
TRBD1 TRBV19 CASSMPPLNRGNTEAFF